A single sample is the source of the 17 T cell receptor beta chains below, sequenced in a study of T cells in localized non-small cell lung cancer. Data came from immunoSEQ multiplex PCR; TCRdb stores just in-frame clones and leaves some out. The sample yields some 30,000 clones, 78% seen once. Material: peripheral blood, obtained before any cancer treatment. The receptors come from a male donor aged 60 or over with stage II squamous cell lung carcinoma.

This clone has a single count. This chain joins TRBV5-6 and TRBJ2-1, with 12 bases lining up with TRBD2. Germline lookup yields CDR1 SGHDT and CDR2 YYEEEE. The CDR3 runs to 15 residues. The V and J ends lost 2 bases and 8 bases, in that order; junction bases with no gene match: 5. CDR3 protein: CASSFTSGRRHEQFF. CDR3 coding DNA: TGTGCCAGCAGCTTCACTAGCGGGAGGAGGCATGAGCAGTTCTTC.

This clone came up a few times. The V and J genes are TRBV7-9 and TRBJ1-1; no reliable D call. V was shortened by 8 bases and J by 5 bases, with 12 bases between the two germline ends. The germline V gene has CDR1 SEHNR and CDR2 FQNEAQ (reference sequence). CDR3 length: 12 amino acids. CDR3 protein: CASLGEGTEAFF. CDR3 sequence (DNA): TGTGCCAGCTTGGGCGAGGGAACTGAAGCTTTCTTT. The variable domain in full, with the rest retrieved from reference TRBV7-9 and TRBJ1-1, is DTGVSQNPRHKITKRGQNVTFRCDPISEHNRLYWYRQTLGQGPEFLTYFQNEAQLEKSRLLSDRFSAERPKGSFSTLEIQRTEQGDSAMYLCASLGEGTEAFFGQGTRLTVV.

CDR3 loop: CASSFGTVNEKLFF. As DNA, the CDR3 is TGTGCCAGCAGTTTCGGGACAGTTAATGAAAAACTGTTTTTT. The chain links TRBV5-8 to TRBJ1-4, with 7 bases fitting TRBD1. The CDR3 runs to 14 residues. Germline V gene data show CDR1 as SGHTS and CDR2 as YDEGEE. J gave up 4 bases and V 5 bases, and 5 bases lay outside the gene matches.

This clone appeared once. The rearrangement uses TRBV7-7 and TRBJ1-1, with 8 nucleotides matching TRBD1. This CDR3 has 15 amino acids. The germline CDR1 and CDR2 sequences are SSHAT and FNYEAQ (reference sequence). V lost 5 bases and J lost 3; bases outside the gene matches: 8. The CDR3 DNA reads TGTGCCAGCAGCCGACTACAGGGGGGGGACACTGAAGCTTTCTTT. This gives the protein CASSRLQGGDTEAFF.

CDR3 nucleotides: TGTGCCAGTACCCACCCGGGGCTAGCGGGAGGGGACGGGGAGCTGTTTTTT. It is translated as CASTHPGLAGGDGELFF. The gene calls are TRBV19 and TRBJ2-2; 12 bases agree with TRBD2. CDR1 is LNHDA and CDR2 is SQIVND in the germline V gene (reference sequence). This CDR3 comprises 17 residues. The V and J ends lost 7 bases and 7 bases, in that order; junction bases with no gene match: 13.

The chain carries TRBV7-2 and TRBJ2-3, with 8 bases lining up with TRBD2. Looked up from germline, CDR1 is SGHTA and CDR2 is FQGNSA. CDR3 length: 15 amino acids. V dropped 3 bases and J dropped 11; count of bases not matched to a gene: 13. The CDR3 loop is CASSFSRGVAGQQYF. The CDR3 DNA follows: TGTGCCAGCAGCTTTAGCCGGGGGGTAGCGGGACAGCAGTATTTT.

The DNA for the CDR3 is TGTGCCAGCAGCTTGTTTATCGGGACCCTAATCACCGGGGAGCTGTTTTTT. The encoded protein is CASSLFIGTLITGELFF. The chain joins TRBV5-4 to TRBJ2-2; D is possibly TRBD1 or TRBD2 (5 bases each). The V gene lost 1 base and the J gene lost 4 bases, with 17 bases spanning the gap. The germline V gene encodes CDR1 SGHNT and CDR2 YYREEE (reference sequence). The CDR3 is 17 residues long. Using reference TRBV5-4 and TRBJ2-2 for the parts outside the CDR3, the full variable domain is ETGVTQSPTHLIKTRGQQVTLRCSSQSGHNTVSWYQQALGQGPQFIFQYYREEENGRGNFPPRFSGLQFPNYSSELNVNALELDDSALYLCASSLFIGTLITGELFFGEGSRLTVL.

The V gene is TRBV10-3, the J gene TRBJ2-1, with 7 positions matching TRBD1. V lost 6 bases to trimming and J lost 13 bases; unmatched junction nucleotides: 3. There are 10 residues in the CDR3. In germline, CDR1 is ENHRY, CDR2 SYGVKD. CDR3 amino acids: CAIRGTDQFF. The CDR3 DNA sequence: TGTGCCATCAGAGGGACAGACCAGTTCTTC.

J is TRBJ2-1 and V is TRBV10-3, with 7 bases that match TRBD2. The CDR3 has 13 amino acids. Germline CDR1 reads ENHRY; CDR2 reads SYGVKD. J gave up 11 bases and V 10 bases, and 14 bases lay outside the gene matches. The CDR3 DNA reads as TGTGCCACCCGAGTGGCGGGGGTTGATAAGCAGTTCTTC. This sequence encodes CATRVAGVDKQFF.

This clone appeared a single time. The chain combines TRBV2 with TRBJ2-7; no clear D gene. Trimming cost V 6 bases and J 3 bases, with 12 bases left between them. Germline assignment: CDR1 SNHLY and CDR2 FYNNEI. There are 13 residues in the CDR3. The CDR3 nucleotides read TGTGCCAGCAGCGCCGGCCCAAACTACGAGCAGTACTTC. Translated: CASSAGPNYEQYF.

In DNA form, the CDR3 reads TGTGCCAGCGCTAGTTTTTTGACGGTAGGGGCGCCCATTCAGTACTTC. It translates to CASASFLTVGAPIQYF. The chain employs TRBV7-9 and TRBJ2-4; D is possibly TRBD1 (5 bases). Trimming removed 8 bases from V and 9 bases from J, with 26 bases in between. CDR3 length equals 16 residues. From germline, CDR1 is SEHNR and CDR2 FQNEAQ (reference sequence).

The genes are TRBV6-5 and TRBJ1-3, with D hard to call. V was cut by 8 bases and J by 1 base, with 9 bases left in between. The CDR3 is 13 amino acids. Germline CDR1 is MNHEY and CDR2 is SVGAGI. The CDR3 reads CASSRTSGNTIYF. The DNA for the CDR3 is TGTGCCAGCTCAAGGACGTCTGGAAACACCATATATTTT.

This chain connects TRBV7-9 to TRBJ2-7; D not certain. CDR3 size: 13 residues. Trimming took off 1 base at V and 4 bases at J, with 8 bases between the two ends. Germline V lookup: CDR1 SEHNR, CDR2 FQNEAQ (reference sequence). The CDR3 coding sequence is TGTGCCAGCAGCTTAGTGTCAGGTTACGAGCAGTACTTC. It specifies CASSLVSGYEQYF.

The V and J genes are TRBV6-6 and TRBJ2-2; no reliable D call. CDR1 and CDR2 (germline): MNHNY, SVGAGI (reference sequence). The CDR3 consists of 15 residues. The V and J ends lost 5 bases and 7 bases respectively, with 17 bases between them. This chain's CDR3 is CASSPGVLFGGELFF. DNA of the CDR3: TGTGCCAGCAGTCCTGGGGTGCTTTTTGGCGGGGAGCTGTTTTTT.

This clone has only a few counts. The V gene is TRBV18, the J gene TRBJ2-5; 7 bases are shared with TRBD1. CDR3 size: 14 residues. Looked up from germline, CDR1 is KGHSH and CDR2 is LQKENI. V lost 4 bases to trimming and J lost 0 bases; unmatched junction nucleotides: 2. In DNA, the CDR3 is TGTGCCAGCTCACAGGGGGCGAACCAAGAGACCCAGTACTTC. Translating gives CASSQGANQETQYF. Full variable domain (missing parts from reference TRBV18 and TRBJ2-5): NAGVMQNPRHLVRRRGQEARLRCSPMKGHSHVYWYRQLPEEGLKFMVYLQKENIIDESGMPKERFSAEFPKEGPSILRIQQVVRGDSAAYFCASSQGANQETQYFGPGTRLLVL.

Here the CDR3 reads CASSPPRTGGAYNEQFF. Here the CDR3 DNA reads TGTGCCAGCAGTCCACCCCGGACAGGGGGCGCCTACAATGAGCAGTTCTTC. V and J are TRBV27 and TRBJ2-1, with 11 bases lining up with TRBD1. The CDR3 has 17 residues. Germline loops: CDR1 MNHEY, CDR2 SMNVEV (reference sequence). V shed 5 bases, J shed 2 bases, and the junction held 8 bases outside the gene matches.

The V and J genes are TRBV6-5 and TRBJ2-1; possible D gene TRBD1, 5 bases. This CDR3 contains 15 residues. Germline CDR1 and CDR2: MNHEY and SVGAGI. Trimming pared 6 bases from V and 8 bases from J, leaving 20 bases between. CDR3 sequence (DNA): TGTGCCAGCAGGAACTCCGGCGCAGGGATCGATGAGCAGTTCTTC. This sequence encodes CASRNSGAGIDEQFF.